This passage covers 23 T cell receptor beta chains from one sample sequenced in a study of blood T cell repertoires in COVID-19. Clones were sequenced by immunoSEQ multiplex PCR, and TCRdb holds only the in-frame ones, with some missing. The table has approximately 260,000 clones, roughly 80% seen once; the top ten hold 3% to 4%. Source material: peripheral blood. Every receptor here comes from a woman between 40 and 50 years old with active or convalescent COVID-19.

The chain links TRBV5-4 to TRBJ2-3, with 11 bases fitting TRBD1. CDR3 size: 15 residues. V was pared by 1 base and J by 6 bases, with 4 bases of the junction left unmatched. CDR1 is SGHNT, CDR2 YYREEE, per germline (reference sequence). The DNA of the CDR3 is TGTGCCAGCAGCTTGCCCGGACAGGGGGCGGATACGCAGTATTTT. Its protein product is CASSLPGQGADTQYF. Drawing the rest from reference TRBV5-4 and TRBJ2-3, the complete variable domain is ETGVTQSPTHLIKTRGQQVTLRCSSQSGHNTVSWYQQALGQGPQFIFQYYREEENGRGNFPPRFSGLQFPNYSSELNVNALELDDSALYLCASSLPGQGADTQYFGPGTRLTVL.

The gene calls are TRBV28 and TRBJ1-4, with 10 positions matching TRBD1. Germline values: CDR1 MDHEN, CDR2 SYDVKM. The V and J ends lost 7 bases and 0 bases, in that order; junction bases with no gene match: 14. The CDR3 totals 19 residues. For the CDR3, the DNA is TGTGCCAGCACCACCAACCCTGGACAGGGGGATCCAACTAATGAAAAACTGTTTTTT. Amino acid sequence: CASTTNPGQGDPTNEKLFF. The entire variable domain, with the rest obtained from reference TRBV28 and TRBJ1-4, is as follows: DVKVTQSSRYLVKRTGEKVFLECVQDMDHENMFWYRQDPGLGLRLIYFSYDVKMKEKGDIPEGYSVSREKKERFSLILESASTNQTSMYLCASTTNPGQGDPTNEKLFFGSGTQLSVL.

The chain uses TRBV7-3 and TRBJ2-7; TRBD2 aligns across 7 bases. The CDR3 has 15 amino acids. From germline, CDR1 is SGHTA and CDR2 FQGTGA. Trimming at V came to 3 bases and at J to 5 bases, leaving 10 bases not matched to a gene. CDR3: CASSLGHAGVNEQYF. The CDR3, as DNA: TGTGCCAGCAGCTTGGGCCACGCGGGGGTCAACGAGCAGTACTTC.

The genes are TRBV27 and TRBJ2-5; D is perhaps TRBD2 (6 bases). The CDR3 spans 13 residues. The V and J ends lost 5 bases and 4 bases respectively, with 11 bases between them. Germline CDR1 MNHEY, CDR2 SMNVEV (reference sequence). CDR3 sequence (DNA): TGTGCCAGCAGTGTCCACGGGAGAGAGACCCAGTACTTC. Translation gives CASSVHGRETQYF.

The rearrangement uses TRBV10-3 and TRBJ2-3; 7 bases agree with TRBD2. The germline V gene has CDR1 ENHRY and CDR2 SYGVKD. V dropped 4 bases and J dropped 4; count of bases not matched to a gene: 14. CDR3 size: 17 residues. CDR3 DNA sequence: TGTGCCATCAGTGTCCCCGGCGGCGCGGGGGATCCAGATACGCAGTATTTT. Translated, it gives CAISVPGGAGDPDTQYF.

V gene TRBV11-2 combines with J gene TRBJ1-6; D not certain. V was clipped by 2 bases and J by 5 bases, with 13 bases between them. The CDR3 runs 16 residues. Germline CDR1 SGHAT, CDR2 FQNNGV. CDR3 coding DNA: TGTGCCAGCAGCTTAACGATTTACAGCAATAATTCACCCCTCCACTTT. Its protein product is CASSLTIYSNNSPLHF.

This clone appeared once. In nucleotides, the CDR3 is TGTGCCAGCAGCTTAGTATCAGGAAACTACGAGCAGTACGTC. Protein sequence: CASSLVSGNYEQYV. The chain combines TRBV11-1 with TRBJ2-7; the D is unclear. Germline CDR1 is SGHAT and CDR2 is FQDESV (reference sequence). The CDR3 runs to 14 residues. V was pared by 1 base and J by 3 bases, with 10 bases between.

The J gene is TRBJ1-1, the V gene TRBV9, with unresolved D. V lost 0 bases and J lost 4, with 13 bases in between. Germline loops: CDR1 SGDLS, CDR2 YYNGEE. The CDR3 runs to 15 residues. The CDR3 spells CASSVATGVVTEAFF. Here the CDR3 DNA reads TGTGCCAGCAGCGTAGCCACCGGGGTTGTCACTGAAGCTTTCTTT.

The V and J genes are TRBV7-9 and TRBJ2-2; 9 bases align to TRBD1. J lost 5 bases, V lost 2 bases, and 6 bases had no gene match. CDR1 is SEHNR and CDR2 is FQNEAQ in the germline V gene (reference sequence). The CDR3 sequence is 16 residues long. This CDR3 reads CASSLSDRGETGELFF. The CDR3 DNA sequence: TGTGCCAGCAGCTTATCCGACAGGGGGGAGACCGGGGAGCTGTTTTTT.

The V call is TRBV10-3, the J call TRBJ1-5; 8 bases match TRBD1. Germline CDR1 reads ENHRY; CDR2 reads SYGVKD. The V segment lost 4 bases and the J segment 5 bases; nucleotides outside the gene matches: 4. The length of the CDR3 is 14 residues. In DNA form, the CDR3 reads TGTGCCATCAGTGCTAACAGGGGGGATCAGCCCCAGCATTTT. It specifies CAISANRGDQPQHF.

The chain uses TRBV7-2 and TRBJ2-1, with D unresolved. Trimming removed 3 bases at V and 0 bases at J, with 12 bases between. This CDR3 spans 16 amino acids. Germline CDR1 reads SGHTA; CDR2 reads FQGNSA. CDR3 region: CASSFRLGRSYNEQFF. The CDR3, as DNA: TGTGCCAGCAGCTTCCGGCTGGGCCGCTCCTACAATGAGCAGTTCTTC.

The chain carries TRBV28 and TRBJ1-2; tentative D call: TRBD1 (5 bases). Trimming removed 5 bases from V and 3 bases from J, with 19 bases in between. This CDR3 is 16 amino acids long. Germline CDR1 is MDHEN and CDR2 is SYDVKM. CDR3 DNA sequence: TGTGCCAGCAGTCAACCCCGACAGAGTGTATACTATGGCTACACCTTC. Its translation is CASSQPRQSVYYGYTF.

The rearrangement uses TRBV28 and TRBJ2-1, with D possibly matching TRBD1 (6 bases). The CDR3 sequence is 14 residues long. V was clipped by 7 bases and J by 6 bases, with 16 bases between them. The germline CDR1 and CDR2 sequences are MDHEN and SYDVKM. The CDR3 sequence is CASTPPLRGNEQFF. The CDR3 coding sequence is TGTGCCAGCACCCCCCCACTCAGGGGCAATGAGCAGTTCTTC.

This clone has just a few counts. The CDR3 DNA reads TGCAGCGCTTCGGGAGGGAGCTACGAGCAGTACTTC. Protein sequence: CSASGGSYEQYF. V is TRBV29-1 and J is TRBJ2-7; 8 bases are shared with TRBD2. Losses at the gene ends were 7 bases for V and 3 bases for J; bases not matched to a gene: 5. CDR3 length equals 12 residues. Looked up from germline, CDR1 is SQVTM and CDR2 is ANQGSEA.

This rearrangement joins TRBV12-3 or TRBV12-4 to TRBJ1-1, with D perhaps TRBD1 (5 bases). The CDR3 has 11 amino acids. The ends were cut back, 4 bases at V and 12 bases at J, with 12 bases in the middle. The CDR3: CASSSPGVTFF. The CDR3 region has the DNA TGTGCCAGCAGTTCACCGGGGGTGACTTTCTTT.

The chain employs TRBV3-1 (or the pseudogene TRBV3-2) and TRBJ2-4; tentatively, D is TRBD1 (6 bases). V lost 0 bases, J lost 1 base, and 10 bases lay in between. Looked up from germline, CDR1 is LGHDT and CDR2 is YNNKEL (reference sequence). The CDR3 length is 16 residues. The CDR3 nucleotides are TGTGCCAGCAGCCAAGATACAGGGTGGGCCAAAAACATTCAGTACTTC. Translating it yields CASSQDTGWAKNIQYF.

The chain couples TRBV12-3 or TRBV12-4 to TRBJ2-1, with D possibly matching TRBD1 (5 bases). V was shortened by 10 bases and J by 10 bases, with 14 bases between the two germline ends. The CDR3 sequence is 11 residues long. The CDR3 DNA follows: TGTGCCACCCGTGGGGCTAACGAGCAGTTCTTC. It encodes CATRGANEQFF.

To note about this clone: This same CDR3 is encoded by further DNA sequences in the sample. The chain combines TRBV5-1 with TRBJ2-5, with 12 nucleotides matching TRBD2. The trim removed 0 bases at V and 5 bases at J, leaving 2 bases unmatched. Germline lookup yields CDR1 SGHRS and CDR2 YFSETQ. The CDR3 is made up of 15 amino acids. The CDR3 DNA sequence: TGCGCCAGCAGCTTGGGAACTAGCGGGGGGGAGACCCAGTACTTC. Translation gives CASSLGTSGGETQYF.

The rearrangement links TRBV4-1 to TRBJ2-3; 9 bases fit TRBD1. CDR1 and CDR2 (germline): MGHRA, YSYEKL. V was pared by 0 bases and J by 3 bases, with 10 bases of the junction left unmatched. This CDR3 has 18 amino acids. The CDR3 loop is CASSQDDRGQGWTDTQYF. The CDR3 nucleotides are TGCGCCAGCAGCCAAGATGATAGGGGACAGGGATGGACAGATACGCAGTATTTT.

The rearrangement uses TRBV2 and TRBJ1-6, with D hard to call. Germline assignment: CDR1 SNHLY and CDR2 FYNNEI. The CDR3 has 12 amino acids. CDR3 bases: TGTTCAGGCCGTCTGGATAATTCACCCCTCCACTTT. Amino acid sequence: CSGRLDNSPLHF.

The rearrangement joins TRBV6-6 to TRBJ1-4; the match to TRBD1 covers 11 bases. V was pared by 1 base and J by 4 bases, with 2 bases of the junction left unmatched. In germline, CDR1 is MNHNY, CDR2 SVGAGI (reference sequence). This CDR3 region has 16 residues. The CDR3 DNA sequence: TGTGCCAGCAGTTACTGGGGACAGGGGGGTAATGAAAAACTGTTTTTT. Translating it yields CASSYWGQGGNEKLFF.

The chain recombines TRBV9 with TRBJ2-1; 8 bases fit TRBD1. Germline V gives CDR1 SGDLS, CDR2 YYNGEE. The CDR3 extends over 16 amino acids. Trimming cost V 0 bases and J 8 bases; bases outside gene matches: 10. The CDR3 is CASSVVGQGARDEQFF. The DNA for the CDR3 is TGTGCCAGCAGCGTAGTTGGTCAGGGGGCCCGGGATGAGCAGTTCTTC.

This chain uses TRBV13 with TRBJ2-5; 7 bases are a match to TRBD2. The CDR3 is made up of 14 amino acids. Germline CDR1 and CDR2: PRHDT and FYEKMQ (reference sequence). The J segment lost 6 bases and the V segment lost 1 base, leaving 5 bases of the junction unmatched. The CDR3 DNA reads as TGTGCCAGCAGCTTAGCTCGGGGGGTTAAGACCCAGTACTTC. It yields the protein CASSLARGVKTQYF.